This entry lists 14 T cell receptor beta chains sequenced from one sample in a study of T cells in Graves' hyperthyroidism and ophthalmopathy. Template material for amplifying TCR beta CDR3 regions consisted of RNA transcripts. The primer set for the first-round RT-PCR of the TCR CDR3 was HTBI. MiXCR, run by TCRdb on the multiplex PCR reads, gives a single entry per CDR3 protein. The sample contains a few hundred thousand distinct CDR3 sequences, about 15% of which appear only once. The sample consisted of blood. All receptors come from a woman aged 30 to 39 with Graves' hyperthyroidism.

This clonotype has ten or more counts. V is TRBV6-1 and J is TRBJ2-5; 8 positions match TRBD1. Germline loops: CDR1 MNHNS, CDR2 SASEGT. Trimming removed 7 bases from V and 4 bases from J; junction bases left unmatched: 11. The CDR3 has 15 residues. CDR3 protein: CASNLYGQGRETQYF. CDR3 sequence (DNA): TGTGCCAGCAATCTATACGGACAGGGAAGAGAGACCCAGTACTTC.

This clonotype was recorded many times. The V and J genes are TRBV28 and TRBJ1-5; TRBD1 matches at 10 bases. The germline V gene has CDR1 MDHEN and CDR2 SYDVKM. The CDR3 has 15 residues. Trimming at V came to 6 bases and at J to 0 bases, leaving 2 bases not matched to a gene. The CDR3 DNA reads TGTGCCAGCAGCCGACAGGGGGCTAGCAATCAGCCCCAGCATTTT. Translated: CASSRQGASNQPQHF.

In this sample, this clonotype turned up many times. The chain joins TRBV28 to TRBJ1-5; D not certain. CDR3 length equals 16 residues. From germline, CDR1 is MDHEN and CDR2 SYDVKM. Trimming stripped 2 bases from V and 0 bases from J, with 11 bases between. The CDR3 region is CASSLGGLPSNQPQHF. The DNA of the CDR3 is TGTGCCAGCAGTTTAGGAGGATTGCCTAGCAATCAGCCCCAGCATTTT. Full variable domain (missing parts from reference TRBV28 and TRBJ1-5): DVKVTQSSRYLVKRTGEKVFLECVQDMDHENMFWYRQDPGLGLRLIYFSYDVKMKEKGDIPEGYSVSREKKERFSLILESASTNQTSMYLCASSLGGLPSNQPQHFGDGTRLSIL.

This clonotype was recorded a few times. The rearrangement links TRBV28 to TRBJ1-6; D might be TRBD1 (5 bases). The V end was cut by 6 bases, the J end by 4 bases, with 22 bases between. CDR3 length equals 18 residues. Germline loops: CDR1 MDHEN, CDR2 SYDVKM. This chain's CDR3 is CASSPPTRGVGYNSPLHF. The CDR3 bases are TGTGCCAGCAGCCCCCCCACCCGGGGGGTCGGATATAATTCACCCCTCCACTTT.

There are a few counts of this clonotype. This sequence joins TRBV24-1 and TRBJ2-7; tentatively, D is TRBD1 (6 bases). Germline CDR1 KGHDR, CDR2 SFDVKD. V gave up 3 bases and J gave up 6 bases, with 11 bases separating them. This CDR3 region has 13 residues. CDR3 nucleotides: TGTGCCACCAGTGATCCCAGGGGCAGCGAGCAGTACTTC. It is translated as CATSDPRGSEQYF.

The chain has TRBV20-1 and TRBJ2-2; the D gene is possibly TRBD2 (5 bases). Trimming shortened V by 3 bases and J by 5 bases, and 13 bases separated the two germline ends. Germline CDR1 and CDR2: DFQATT and SNEGSKA (reference sequence). This CDR3 contains 14 residues. CDR3 DNA: TGCAGTGCTAGTCACCGAGCGGTAACCGGGGAGCTGTTTTTT. Its translation is CSASHRAVTGELFF.

The chain has TRBV6-2 or TRBV6-3 and TRBJ2-5; D is possibly TRBD2 (5 bases). The germline V gene encodes CDR1 MNHEY and CDR2 SVGEGT. The V gene lost 4 bases and the J gene lost 6 bases, with 15 bases spanning the gap. The CDR3 loop spans 14 amino acids. CDR3 protein: CASSLGLTMQTQYF. The DNA for the CDR3 is TGTGCCAGCAGTTTAGGACTGACGATGCAGACCCAGTACTTC.

The gene calls are TRBV5-1 and TRBJ1-6; D not certain. Trimming removed 0 bases from V and 10 bases from J, with 17 bases in between. The CDR3 extends over 16 amino acids. CDR1 is SGHRS, CDR2 YFSETQ, per germline. The CDR3 DNA reads TGCGCCAGCAGCTTGGAGGTTGGGGAGTTGGGATCACCCCTCCACTTT. Its protein is CASSLEVGELGSPLHF.

This clonotype occurred many times. The rearrangement uses TRBV18 and TRBJ2-5; D is perhaps TRBD1 or TRBD2 (5 bases each). V was clipped by 5 bases and J by 5 bases, with 15 bases between them. The germline V gene encodes CDR1 KGHSH and CDR2 LQKENI. This CDR3 spans 14 amino acids. CDR3 DNA: TGTGCCAGCTCAGACCGTGGGGCTAGCGAGACCCAGTACTTC. This encodes CASSDRGASETQYF. The variable domain in full, with the rest retrieved from reference TRBV18 and TRBJ2-5, is NAGVMQNPRHLVRRRGQEARLRCSPMKGHSHVYWYRQLPEEGLKFMVYLQKENIIDESGMPKERFSAEFPKEGPSILRIQQVVRGDSAAYFCASSDRGASETQYFGPGTRLLVL.

The rearrangement joins TRBV7-7 to TRBJ2-5; TRBD1 matches 12 bases. The junction had 8 bases not matched to a gene; V was cut back by 1 base and J by 5 bases. Germline-derived CDR1 and CDR2 are SSHAT and FNYEAQ (reference sequence). The CDR3 is 17 residues long. The DNA for the CDR3 is TGTGCCAGCAGCTTAGATGCGGGACAGGGGGCGCGGGAGACCCAGTACTTC. Encoded protein: CASSLDAGQGARETQYF.

This clonotype was recorded many times. This chain joins TRBV11-3 and TRBJ2-1, with 8 bases aligning to TRBD1. The CDR3 covers 13 residues. V trimming: 1 base; J trimming: 9 bases; junction bases outside the gene matches: 2. Looked up from germline, CDR1 is SGHNT and CDR2 is YENEEA. CDR3 nucleotide sequence: TGTGCCAGCAGCTTAGGGACAGGGATTGAGCAGTTCTTC. Translating gives CASSLGTGIEQFF.

This clonotype was picked up a small number of times. This rearrangement joins TRBV9 to TRBJ2-1, with 10 positions matching TRBD2. The germline CDR1 and CDR2 sequences are SGDLS and YYNGEE. The CDR3 is 18 amino acids. V lost 0 bases, J lost 4 bases, and 10 bases stayed unmatched. The CDR3 protein is CASSVVPGGTSEYNEQFF. CDR3 bases: TGTGCCAGCAGCGTAGTGCCTGGGGGGACTAGCGAATACAATGAGCAGTTCTTC.

In its sample, this clonotype was seen many times. The chain uses TRBV19 and TRBJ2-1, with 14 bases fitting TRBD2. The length of the CDR3 is 15 residues. Germline assignment: CDR1 LNHDA and CDR2 SQIVND (reference sequence). The junction had 5 bases not matched to a gene; V was cut back by 4 bases and J by 9 bases. The CDR3 region is CASSTKGLAGVEQFF. CDR3 nucleotides: TGTGCCAGTAGTACCAAGGGACTAGCGGGAGTTGAGCAGTTCTTC.

Details on this clonotype: A read error may explain this, as a much larger clone is one base away. The CDR3: CASSLPGYQGETQYF. CDR3 DNA: TGTGCCAGCAGTTTACCTGGCTACCAGGGGGAGACCCAGTACTTC. The gene calls are TRBV28 and TRBJ2-5, with TRBD1 as a possible D gene (6 bases). The germline V gene has CDR1 MDHEN and CDR2 SYDVKM. The CDR3 is 15 residues long. The ends were cut back, 2 bases at V and 5 bases at J, with 15 bases in the middle.